One and the same sample provided the 32 T cell receptor beta chains below, sequenced in a study of shared clonotypes between healthy human individuals. Profiled with immunoSEQ multiplex PCR; TCRdb holds only in-frame clones, not every one. The sample lists roughly 380,000 clones; 96% were seen once. Material for sequencing was memory CD8+ T cells sorted from blood. As to subset: CD45RO+ cells pooled with CCR7-negative TemRA cells. The receptor set was obtained from a young man in good health.

This chain links TRBV4-2 with TRBJ2-5; 14 positions agree with TRBD2. In germline, CDR1 is LGHNA, CDR2 YNFKEQ. Unmatched junction bases numbered 5, after V lost 7 bases and J lost 4 bases. This CDR3 spans 15 amino acids. In nucleotides, the CDR3 is TGTGCCAGCATTCCGACTAGCGGGAGGGGAGAGACCCAGTACTTC. Its translation is CASIPTSGRGETQYF.

This sequence joins TRBV19 and TRBJ2-3, with TRBD2 matching over 10 bases. Germline CDR1 LNHDA, CDR2 SQIVND (reference sequence). This CDR3 comprises 15 residues. The J segment lost 4 bases and the V segment lost 6 bases, leaving 7 bases of the junction unmatched. The chain's CDR3 is CASRRAGGVSDTQYF. The DNA of the CDR3 is TGTGCCAGTAGGCGAGCGGGAGGGGTCTCAGATACGCAGTATTTT.

This clone was picked up a small number of times. The genes are TRBV2 and TRBJ1-3; the D gene is possibly TRBD1 (6 bases). The V end lost 5 bases, the J end lost 0 bases, and 17 bases lay between the germline ends. This CDR3 has 17 amino acids. Germline V lookup: CDR1 SNHLY, CDR2 FYNNEI. The CDR3 nucleotides are TGTGCCAGCAGTAATAGACAGGAGACCTTCTCTGGAAACACCATATATTTT. Translation gives CASSNRQETFSGNTIYF.

This chain links TRBV19 with TRBJ2-1; no firm D call. CDR3 length: 13 residues. With 5 bases removed from V and 2 bases from J, the gap between germline ends came to 7 bases. Germline V lookup: CDR1 LNHDA, CDR2 SQIVND (reference sequence). The CDR3 loop reads CASSWVAYNEQFF. The CDR3 nucleotides are TGTGCCAGTAGTTGGGTAGCCTACAATGAGCAGTTCTTC.

In DNA, the CDR3 is TGTGCCAGCTCCCGACAGGGGGCTTTCTACGAGCAGTACTTC. Translating gives CASSRQGAFYEQYF. The rearrangement links TRBV27 to TRBJ2-7; 10 bases map to TRBD1. The CDR3 runs 14 residues. Germline loops: CDR1 MNHEY, CDR2 SMNVEV (reference sequence). V lost 8 bases, J lost 3 bases, and 7 bases stayed unmatched.

The CDR3 here is CASSLTHGRGRTYNEQFF. The DNA of the CDR3 is TGTGCCAGCAGCTTAACCCATGGCAGGGGGCGTACCTACAATGAGCAGTTCTTC. V is TRBV7-2 and J is TRBJ2-1, with 8 bases fitting TRBD1. Unmatched junction bases numbered 11, after V lost 2 bases and J lost 2 bases. The V gene's germline CDR1 is SGHTA and CDR2 FQGNSA. The CDR3 length is 18 residues.

This chain joins TRBV25-1 and TRBJ1-3; D possibly corresponds to TRBD1 (5 bases). The CDR3 is made up of 15 amino acids. The germline CDR1 and CDR2 sequences are MGHDK and SYGVNS. Between the trimmed V and J ends, which lost 0 bases and 2 bases, there was a span of 8 bases. The CDR3 loop is CASSEYGGTGNTIYF. The CDR3 nucleotides are TGTGCCAGCAGTGAATACGGGGGAACTGGAAACACCATATATTTT.

The V and J genes are TRBV7-8 and TRBJ2-2; 7 bases agree with TRBD1. The CDR3 runs 19 residues. The ends lost 5 bases at V and 4 bases at J; junction bases unmatched: 19. Germline V CDR1 and CDR2: SGHVS, FQNEAQ. The CDR3: CASSRGGYRQGIPTGELFF. The CDR3 nucleotides are TGTGCCAGCAGCAGAGGAGGTTATAGACAGGGTATTCCCACCGGGGAGCTGTTTTTT.

J is TRBJ2-1 and V is TRBV15; the D gene is possibly TRBD2 (5 bases). The V end lost 1 base, the J end lost 8 bases, and 12 bases lay between the germline ends. This CDR3 region has 14 residues. Looked up from germline, CDR1 is LNHNV and CDR2 is YYDKDF (reference sequence). This chain's CDR3 is CATSRGSSADEQFF. The CDR3 bases are TGTGCCACCAGCAGAGGCAGTAGCGCTGATGAGCAGTTCTTC.

V is TRBV19 and J is TRBJ1-3; D may be TRBD1 (5 bases). CDR3 length: 14 residues. Germline V gene lookup returns CDR1 LNHDA and CDR2 SQIVND (reference sequence). Trimming cost V 5 bases and J 4 bases, with 12 bases left between them. CDR3 bases: TGTGCCAGTAGTCAAGGAGGGGACGGAAACACCATATATTTT. Its translation: CASSQGGDGNTIYF.

The rearrangement uses TRBV7-2 and TRBJ1-3, with D tentatively TRBD1 (5 bases). V gave up 3 bases and J gave up 2 bases, with 11 bases separating them. Germline V gene sequence: CDR1 SGHTA, CDR2 FQGNSA. The CDR3 has 15 residues. CDR3 residues: CASSLQGRAGNTIYF. CDR3 coding DNA: TGTGCCAGCAGCTTGCAGGGTAGGGCTGGAAACACCATATATTTT.

J is TRBJ1-2 and V is TRBV19; 7 bases are shared with TRBD1. Unmatched junction bases numbered 9, after V lost 9 bases and J lost 2 bases. The germline V gene has CDR1 LNHDA and CDR2 SQIVND (reference sequence). The CDR3 length is 14 residues. CDR3 residues: CASQVGTVNYGYTF. The DNA for the CDR3 is TGTGCCAGCCAAGTAGGGACAGTCAACTATGGCTACACCTTC.

This clone came up once. V and J are TRBV28 and TRBJ1-3, with 9 bases aligning to TRBD1. V was pared by 3 bases and J by 3 bases, with 3 bases of the junction left unmatched. Germline CDR1 is MDHEN and CDR2 is SYDVKM. This CDR3 contains 15 residues. In nucleotides, the CDR3 is TGTGCCAGCAGTTTGTTGACAGGGGGTGGAAACACCATATATTTT. Its protein is CASSLLTGGGNTIYF.

This clone was found once. CDR3 DNA sequence: TGCACCAGCAGCCAGGGTAGCGGGAGAGGGTACACCGGGGAGCTGTTTTTT. Protein sequence: CTSSQGSGRGYTGELFF. The chain has TRBV1 and TRBJ2-2; the DNA was not used to check the table's D call, TRBD2. TRBV1 corresponds to a pseudogene. The CDR3 contains 17 residues.

The rearrangement links TRBV7-2 to TRBJ2-2; no firm D call. Germline CDR1 SGHTA, CDR2 FQGNSA. The CDR3 totals 12 residues. V lost 4 bases and J lost 4, with 4 bases in between. The CDR3 DNA reads TGTGCCAGCAGCTGGAGCACCGGGGAGCTGTTTTTT. Its translation is CASSWSTGELFF.

V usage is TRBV28 and J usage is TRBJ1-4; D possibly corresponds to TRBD1 (6 bases). From germline, CDR1 is MDHEN and CDR2 SYDVKM. Deletions cut 0 bases from V and 0 bases from J, with 8 bases between. This CDR3 spans 16 amino acids. CDR3 coding DNA: TGTGCCAGCAGTTTATGGGACAGCGCAACTAATGAAAAACTGTTTTTT. Protein product: CASSLWDSATNEKLFF.

This chain connects TRBV19 to TRBJ1-5, with D unclear. Germline-derived CDR1 and CDR2 are LNHDA and SQIVND (reference sequence). This CDR3 is 15 amino acids long. V lost 3 bases to trimming and J lost 2 bases, with 11 bases between them. The CDR3 DNA follows: TGTGCCAGTAGTATGGCGGGGTATGGCAATCAGCCCCAGCATTTT. This codes for CASSMAGYGNQPQHF.

V is TRBV20-1 and J is TRBJ2-3; D gene ambiguous. There are 11 residues in the CDR3. Germline V gene sequence: CDR1 DFQATT, CDR2 SNEGSKA (reference sequence). V dropped 4 bases and J dropped 5 bases, with 7 bases sitting between them. CDR3 residues: CSATREDTQYF. The CDR3 bases are TGCAGTGCTACCCGCGAAGATACGCAGTATTTT.

This chain uses TRBV2 with TRBJ1-5; D remains unclear. This CDR3 is 17 amino acids long. The V and J ends lost 0 bases and 0 bases respectively, with 12 bases between them. The V gene's germline CDR1 is SNHLY and CDR2 FYNNEI. The CDR3 region has the DNA TGTGCCAGCAGTGAAGCCCTTAACGCTTATAGCAATCAGCCCCAGCATTTT. As protein: CASSEALNAYSNQPQHF.

The rearrangement links TRBV14 to TRBJ1-4; D perhaps matches TRBD1 (5 bases). The germline gives CDR1 SGHDN, CDR2 FVKESK. The CDR3 is 18 residues long. Trimming pared 3 bases from V and 8 bases from J, leaving 25 bases between. The CDR3 DNA reads TGTGCCAGCAGCCACGGGGGTGGACCGTATAATCCGGTGGAAAAACTGTTTTTT. Its protein is CASSHGGGPYNPVEKLFF.

The V and J genes are TRBV10-3 and TRBJ2-3; D is possibly TRBD1 (5 bases). CDR3 length: 14 residues. Trimming shortened V by 6 bases and J by 5 bases, and 15 bases separated the two germline ends. Germline assignment: CDR1 ENHRY and CDR2 SYGVKD. DNA for the CDR3: TGTGCCATCAGAAGCAGGGTTGACAGAGATACGCAGTATTTT. Its protein product is CAIRSRVDRDTQYF.

This chain uses TRBV27 with TRBJ2-2; D remains ambiguous. In germline, CDR1 is MNHEY, CDR2 SMNVEV (reference sequence). Trimming removed 2 bases from V and 5 bases from J, with 3 bases in between. The CDR3 is 12 amino acids. Here the CDR3 reads CASSLQTGELFF. The CDR3 bases are TGTGCCAGCAGTTTACAGACCGGGGAGCTGTTTTTT.

The V and J genes are TRBV29-1 and TRBJ2-3; D is ambiguous. The V end lost 7 bases, the J end lost 5 bases, and 7 bases lay between the germline ends. Germline V lookup: CDR1 SQVTM, CDR2 ANQGSEA. The CDR3 runs to 10 residues. This CDR3 reads CSAFRDTQYF. In nucleotides, the CDR3 is TGCAGCGCATTCAGAGATACGCAGTATTTT.

CDR3 bases: TGTGCCAGCAGCTTCAGCCGCACAGATACGCAGTATTTT. This codes for CASSFSRTDTQYF. The rearrangement links TRBV11-2 to TRBJ2-3; no firm D call. The CDR3 loop spans 13 amino acids. Germline assignment: CDR1 SGHAT and CDR2 FQNNGV. Trimming removed 3 bases from V and 1 base from J, with 5 bases in between.

The J gene is TRBJ2-7, the V gene TRBV23-1; the D gene is possibly TRBD1 (7 bases). TRBV23-1 belongs to the ORF category, with a function that is uncertain. V shed 0 bases and J shed 4 bases, with 31 bases lying between them. This CDR3 is 21 amino acids long. CDR3 protein: CASSQSGGRQGRILHRYEQYF. The CDR3 nucleotides read TGCGCCAGCAGTCAATCCGGGGGTCGACAGGGCCGAATCCTACACAGATACGAGCAGTACTTC.

The J gene is TRBJ1-2, the V gene TRBV10-2, with D tentatively TRBD1 (5 bases). Germline CDR1 and CDR2: WSHSY and SAAADI. The CDR3 consists of 17 residues. The V end lost 0 bases, the J end lost 2 bases, and 16 bases lay between the germline ends. CDR3 coding DNA: TGCGCCAGCAGTGAGTCGGTGGGGGGAACAGTAAACTATGGCTACACCTTC. This encodes CASSESVGGTVNYGYTF.

This sequence joins TRBV7-3 and TRBJ1-2; possible D gene TRBD1, 5 bases. This CDR3 is built from 13 residues. The V gene lost 5 bases and the J gene lost 3 bases, with 10 bases spanning the gap. CDR1 is SGHTA and CDR2 is FQGTGA in the germline V gene. The CDR3 nucleotides are TGTGCCAGCAGCCCCGGGGCGGACTATGGCTACACCTTC. Its protein is CASSPGADYGYTF.

The chain employs TRBV4-1 and TRBJ2-7; the D is unclear. V was trimmed by 1 base and J by 4 bases, leaving 17 bases between them. The V gene's germline CDR1 is MGHRA and CDR2 YSYEKL. The CDR3 consists of 16 residues. CDR3 nucleotides: TGCGCCAGCAGCCAAGTGGTAAGGTCAGTATTTTACGAGCAGTACTTC. Translation: CASSQVVRSVFYEQYF.

The chain joins TRBV18 to TRBJ1-1; no clear D gene. Germline V CDR1 and CDR2: KGHSH, LQKENI. V lost 6 bases to trimming and J lost 1 base, with 9 bases between them. The length of the CDR3 is 13 residues. The CDR3 DNA sequence: TGTGCCAGCTCGGTCGGAGAGAACACTGAAGCTTTCTTT. Its translation is CASSVGENTEAFF.

V usage is TRBV14 and J usage is TRBJ2-7, with D unresolved. This CDR3 has 13 amino acids. V shed 1 base and J shed 5 bases, with 9 bases lying between them. Looked up from germline, CDR1 is SGHDN and CDR2 is FVKESK. CDR3 amino acids: CASSQVASHEQYF. CDR3 in DNA: TGTGCCAGCAGCCAAGTGGCTAGTCACGAGCAGTACTTC.

Concerning this clone itself: The sample carries other DNA sequences with the same CDR3. The gene calls are TRBV6-5 and TRBJ2-2; D ambiguous. The CDR3 extends over 13 amino acids. Trimming pared 0 bases from V and 5 bases from J, leaving 4 bases between. CDR1 and CDR2 from the germline V gene are MNHEY and SVGAGI. The CDR3 sequence: CASSYSTTGELFF. For the CDR3, the DNA is TGTGCCAGCAGTTACTCGACGACCGGGGAGCTGTTTTTT.

The J gene is TRBJ1-1, the V gene TRBV7-9; the match to TRBD1 covers 7 bases. The junction had 5 bases not matched to a gene; V was cut back by 5 bases and J by 11 bases. This CDR3 region has 11 residues. Germline values: CDR1 SEHNR, CDR2 FQNEAQ (reference sequence). The CDR3 DNA reads TGTGCCAGCAGCCTAACAGGGGCCGCTTTCTTT. This sequence encodes CASSLTGAAFF.